This T cell receptor (beta chain) was profiled in a study of cytomegalovirus exposure and HLA in healthy donors. As to this clone: No antigen is known for it.

The study's findings and limits: Cytomegalovirus association was listed for 164 TCR beta chains. Reportedly, HLA-A and HLA-B alleles of most subjects were accurately predicted from TCR beta.

Amplification used 60 Vbeta primers and 13 Jbeta primers. Repertoires were generated with immunoSEQ multiplex PCR, while TCRdb's copy carries only in-frame clones and drops some. Here the sample spans about 230,000 clones, around four fifths being singletons. Germline loops: CDR1 LNHNV, CDR2 YYDKDF (reference sequence). The V end was cut by 9 bases, the J end by 2 bases, with 10 bases between. This CDR3 spans 12 amino acids. The sequenced sample consisted of PBMCs. The chain recombines TRBV15 with TRBJ1-2; D might be TRBD1 (5 bases). The clonotype originates from a woman in her sixties or seventies in good health and CMV-seropositive. In nucleotides, the CDR3 is TGTGCCACGGGGGGGTTAAACTATGGCTACACCTTC. This sequence encodes CATGGLNYGYTF.